This TCR beta chain appears in the sequencing data of a study of cytomegalovirus exposure and HLA in healthy donors. Whole-study context: In a later analysis, the 90 to 150 validation repertoires were reported to have used the same platform as the 600 to 700 first-cohort repertoires.

Of note for this clone: Antigen unknown.

Clones were read by immunoSEQ multiplex PCR, and TCRdb kept only the in-frame ones, dropping some. The table includes under 200,000 clones, 91% detected once. General study points: TCR sequences were mostly rare, though some public TCRs occurred in many donors. Under in vitro conditions, a few CMV-associated chains were confirmed as specific for CMV antigens.

Germline values: CDR1 SNHLY, CDR2 FYNNEI. The CDR3 covers 14 residues. Trimming took off 6 bases at V and 2 bases at J, with 13 bases between the two ends. Sequenced input: PBMCs. The clonotype originates from a woman aged 18 to 35 in good health and CMV-seropositive. The rearrangement joins TRBV2 to TRBJ2-5; D possibly corresponds to TRBD2 (6 bases). The CDR3 region has the DNA TGTGCCAGCAGAGCCGGGAGAGGGCAAGAGACCCAGTACTTC. The encoded protein is CASRAGRGQETQYF.